Listed below are T cell receptor beta chains from one sample, sequenced in a study of shared clonotypes between healthy human individuals. Data came from immunoSEQ multiplex PCR; TCRdb stores just in-frame clones and leaves some out. Among 85,000 to 100,000 clones listed, approximately 70% were seen once. Sequencing input: memory CD8+ T cells sorted from blood. The receptors stem from a man aged 25 to 45 in good health. Both conserved end residues are trimmed from each CDR3.

CDR3aa,j_gene,v_gene
ASRLGGELF,TRBJ2-2,TRBV6-6
ASSVSARNTEAF,TRBJ1-1,TRBV2
ASSLEVRESTDTQY,TRBJ2-3,TRBV5-6
ASSQEGTEQF,TRBJ2-1,TRBV4-2
ASRGGTGKNTEAF,TRBJ1-1,TRBV7-8
SVATGTYGDGYT,TRBJ1-2,TRBV29-1
ASSETGTKQETQY,TRBJ2-5,TRBV6-1
ASSPRAQGASAGELF,TRBJ2-2,TRBV18
SVAPGQVREEQY,TRBJ2-7,TRBV29-1
ASSESLAPPGDTQY,TRBJ2-3,TRBV6-1
ASSPYTGGDTGELF,TRBJ2-2,TRBV11-3
ASSQLEGGGFYNEQF,TRBJ2-1,TRBV25-1
ASSLGYTEAF,TRBJ1-1,TRBV7-2
ASSLRLAEDEQF,TRBJ2-1,TRBV7-2
ASSFLAGYNEQF,TRBJ2-1,TRBV7-3
ASSMVSNTEAF,TRBJ1-1,TRBV19
SVDYRIPGGAGRVSYEQY,TRBJ2-7,TRBV29-1
ASSLVPTGELF,TRBJ2-2,TRBV5-1
ASRDRGLVMKDITEAF,TRBJ1-1,TRBV27
ASSSSGWSSYEQY,TRBJ2-7,TRBV6-5
ASSYLAGDGADTQY,TRBJ2-3,TRBV4-2
AWSVGWGPQETQY,TRBJ2-5,TRBV30
ASSWGLADYEQY,TRBJ2-7,TRBV5-1
ASELIGGIGELF,TRBJ2-2,TRBV6-5
AISEYGGGIAYEQY,TRBJ2-7,TRBV10-3
ASSPITGELF,TRBJ2-2,TRBV6-6
ASSPNGAVYNEQF,TRBJ2-1,TRBV11-3
ASSLGQGGAYEQY,TRBJ2-7,TRBV6-1
ASSPPTVGLNEQY,TRBJ2-7,TRBV7-3
ASSSRLAGRVGELF,TRBJ2-2,TRBV9
ASSEVGGRTEAF,TRBJ1-1,TRBV6-1
ASSQGLAGVDTQY,TRBJ2-3,TRBV2
ASSLELAPTGELF,TRBJ2-2,TRBV5-3
ARSEFRNEQF,TRBJ2-1,TRBV2
ASSPSYNEQF,TRBJ2-1,TRBV28
SVEHRGRETQY,TRBJ2-5,TRBV29-1
ASSDSDTGELF,TRBJ2-2,TRBV6-4
ASSVGEREVKQF,TRBJ2-1,TRBV9
ASSRKDRAFSGANVLT,TRBJ2-6,TRBV7-8
ASSGAGQETQY,TRBJ2-5,TRBV5-1
ASSISVSTDTQY,TRBJ2-3,TRBV19
SVEDSGLAGQEAQY,TRBJ2-5,TRBV29-1
ASSQPGQGLYEQY,TRBJ2-7,TRBV2
ASSRDYSGSYEQY,TRBJ2-7,TRBV27
ASSEYRTGTQY,TRBJ2-3,TRBV25-1
ASSLGLEQY,TRBJ2-7,TRBV7-8
ASSGGYREQY,TRBJ2-7,TRBV2
ASSLAKGSGQY,TRBJ2-7,TRBV7-9
ASSLGGTRAHEQY,TRBJ2-7,TRBV28
ASSFSSGRLDEQY,TRBJ2-7,TRBV7-2
ATSRDGEGSGANVLT,TRBJ2-6,TRBV15